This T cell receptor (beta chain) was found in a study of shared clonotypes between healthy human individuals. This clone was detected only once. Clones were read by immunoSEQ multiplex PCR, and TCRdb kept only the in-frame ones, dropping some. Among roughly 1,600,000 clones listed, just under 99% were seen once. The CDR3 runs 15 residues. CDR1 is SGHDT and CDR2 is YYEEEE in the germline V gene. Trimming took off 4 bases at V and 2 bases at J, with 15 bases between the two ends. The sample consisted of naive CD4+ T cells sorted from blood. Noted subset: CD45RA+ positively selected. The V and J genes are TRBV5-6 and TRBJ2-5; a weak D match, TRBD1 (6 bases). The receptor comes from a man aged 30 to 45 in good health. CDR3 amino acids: CASSATGTPQETQYF. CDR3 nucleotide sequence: TGTGCCAGCAGCGCTACCGGGACACCACAAGAGACCCAGTACTTC.